This entry features one T cell receptor (beta chain) sequence. Other DNA sequences in the same sample also yield this CDR3. This sample stems from a study of shared clonotypes between healthy human individuals. The wider study: Each donor's CD4 naive and CD4 memory cells filled three plates apiece, CD8 naive two, and CD8 memory one.

Trimming pared 2 bases from V and 2 bases from J, leaving 10 bases between. CDR3 size: 15 residues. Germline CDR1 MDHEN, CDR2 SYDVKM. How the authors handled the data: Junction-only immunoSEQ sequences carried no quality scores, so filtering differed. Repertoires were generated with immunoSEQ multiplex PCR, while TCRdb's copy carries only in-frame clones and drops some. V and J calls and clone size are as listed in that table; D and trimming were resolved from the DNA. Of about 380,000 clones in the sample, around 96% were seen once. The chain employs TRBV28 and TRBJ1-5, with D possibly being TRBD1 (6 bases). Sequenced material: memory CD8+ T cells sorted from blood. Sample subset: CD45RO+ cells pooled with CCR7-negative TemRA cells. This sequence originates from a man aged 25 to 40 in good health. For the CDR3, the DNA is TGTGCCAGCAGTTTAGGGGGCGCGGGCAATCAGCCCCAGCATTTT. This codes for CASSLGGAGNQPQHF.